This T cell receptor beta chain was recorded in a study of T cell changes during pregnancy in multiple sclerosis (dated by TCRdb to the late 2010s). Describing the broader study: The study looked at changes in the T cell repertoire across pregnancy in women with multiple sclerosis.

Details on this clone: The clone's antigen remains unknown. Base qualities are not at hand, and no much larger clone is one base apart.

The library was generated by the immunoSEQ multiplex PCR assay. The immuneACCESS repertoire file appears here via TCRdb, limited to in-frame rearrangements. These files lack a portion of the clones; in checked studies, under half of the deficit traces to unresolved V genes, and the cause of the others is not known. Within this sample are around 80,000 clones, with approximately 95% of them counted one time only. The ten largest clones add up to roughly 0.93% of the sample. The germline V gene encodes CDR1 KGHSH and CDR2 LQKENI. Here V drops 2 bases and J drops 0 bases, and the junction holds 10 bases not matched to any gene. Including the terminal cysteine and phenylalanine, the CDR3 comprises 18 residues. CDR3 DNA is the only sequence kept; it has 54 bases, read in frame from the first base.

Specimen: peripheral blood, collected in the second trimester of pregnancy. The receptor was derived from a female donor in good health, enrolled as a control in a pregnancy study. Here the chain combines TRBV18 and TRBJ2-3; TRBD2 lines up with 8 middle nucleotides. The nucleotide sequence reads TGTGCCAGCTCACCATCAACCGGACTAGCACCGAGCACAGATACGCAGTATTTT. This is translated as CASSPSTGLAPSTDTQYF.